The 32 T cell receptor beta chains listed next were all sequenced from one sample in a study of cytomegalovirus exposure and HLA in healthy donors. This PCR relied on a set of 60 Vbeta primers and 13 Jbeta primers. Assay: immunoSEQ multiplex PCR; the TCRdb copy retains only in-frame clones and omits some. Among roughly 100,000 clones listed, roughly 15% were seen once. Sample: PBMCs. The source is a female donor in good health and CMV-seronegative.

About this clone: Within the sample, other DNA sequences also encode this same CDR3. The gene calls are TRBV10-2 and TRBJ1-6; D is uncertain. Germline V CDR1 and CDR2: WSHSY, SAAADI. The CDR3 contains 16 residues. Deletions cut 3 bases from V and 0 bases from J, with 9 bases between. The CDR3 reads CASSDSGSSYNSPLHF. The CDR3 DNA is TGCGCCAGCAGTGACTCCGGGAGCTCCTATAATTCACCCCTCCACTTT.

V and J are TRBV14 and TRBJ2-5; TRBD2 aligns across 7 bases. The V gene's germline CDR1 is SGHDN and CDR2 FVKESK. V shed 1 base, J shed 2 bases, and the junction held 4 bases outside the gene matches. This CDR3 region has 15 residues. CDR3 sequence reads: CASSQGASGQETQYF. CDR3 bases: TGTGCCAGCAGCCAAGGGGCTAGCGGTCAAGAGACCCAGTACTTC.

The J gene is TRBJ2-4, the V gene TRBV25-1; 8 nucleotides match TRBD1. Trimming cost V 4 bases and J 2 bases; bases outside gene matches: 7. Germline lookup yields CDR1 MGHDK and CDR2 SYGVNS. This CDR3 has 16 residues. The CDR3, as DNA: TGTGCCAGCAGTGCCGGGACAGGTCTAACCAAAAACATTCAGTACTTC. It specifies CASSAGTGLTKNIQYF.

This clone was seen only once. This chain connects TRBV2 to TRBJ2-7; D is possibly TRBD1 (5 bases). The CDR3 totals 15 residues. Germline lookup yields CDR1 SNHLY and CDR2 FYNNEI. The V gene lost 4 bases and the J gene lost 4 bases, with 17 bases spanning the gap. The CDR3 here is CASSAPRQSLYEQYF. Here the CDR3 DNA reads TGTGCCAGCAGTGCACCCAGACAGTCCCTGTACGAGCAGTACTTC.

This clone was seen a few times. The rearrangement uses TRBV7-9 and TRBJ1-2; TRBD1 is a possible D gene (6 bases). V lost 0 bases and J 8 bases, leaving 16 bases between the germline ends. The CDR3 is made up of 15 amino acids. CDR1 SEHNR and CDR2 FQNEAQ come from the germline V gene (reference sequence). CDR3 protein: CASSLADSPGGGYTF. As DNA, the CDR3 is TGTGCCAGCAGCTTAGCGGACAGCCCCGGAGGCGGCTACACCTTC.

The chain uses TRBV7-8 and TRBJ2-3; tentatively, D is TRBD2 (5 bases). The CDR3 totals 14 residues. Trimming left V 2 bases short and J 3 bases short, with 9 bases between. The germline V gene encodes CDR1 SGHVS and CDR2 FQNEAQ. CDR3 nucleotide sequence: TGTGCCAGCAGCTTATTCAGCGGAACAGATACGCAGTATTTT. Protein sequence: CASSLFSGTDTQYF.

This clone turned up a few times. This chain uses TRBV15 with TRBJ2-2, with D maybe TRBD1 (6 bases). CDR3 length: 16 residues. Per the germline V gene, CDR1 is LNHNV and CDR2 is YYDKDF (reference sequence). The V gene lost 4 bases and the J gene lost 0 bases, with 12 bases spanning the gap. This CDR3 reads CATSKLQGTNTGELFF. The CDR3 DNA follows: TGTGCCACCAGCAAGCTTCAGGGGACGAACACCGGGGAGCTGTTTTTT.

CDR3 sequence: CASSTTDRGHTGELFF. Written as DNA, the CDR3 is TGTGCCAGCAGCACAACTGACAGGGGGCACACCGGGGAGCTGTTTTTT. V gene TRBV7-9 combines with J gene TRBJ2-2, with 10 bases identical to TRBD1. The CDR3 has 16 residues. Trimming took 5 bases from V and 3 from J; bases not matched to a gene: 6. The V gene's germline CDR1 is SEHNR and CDR2 FQNEAQ (reference sequence).

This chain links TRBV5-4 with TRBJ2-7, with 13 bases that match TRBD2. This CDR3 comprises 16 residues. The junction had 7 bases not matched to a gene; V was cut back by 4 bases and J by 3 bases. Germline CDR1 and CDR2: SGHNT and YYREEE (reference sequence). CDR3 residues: CASSPARTSGSYEQYF. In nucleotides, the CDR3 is TGTGCCAGCAGCCCGGCCCGGACTAGCGGGAGCTACGAGCAGTACTTC.

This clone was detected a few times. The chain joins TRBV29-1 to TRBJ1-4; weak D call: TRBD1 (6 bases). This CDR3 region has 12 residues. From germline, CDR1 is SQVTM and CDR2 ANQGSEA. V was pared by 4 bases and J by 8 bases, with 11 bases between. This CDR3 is CSVAQGGEKLFF. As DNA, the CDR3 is TGCAGCGTTGCACAGGGTGGAGAAAAACTGTTTTTT.

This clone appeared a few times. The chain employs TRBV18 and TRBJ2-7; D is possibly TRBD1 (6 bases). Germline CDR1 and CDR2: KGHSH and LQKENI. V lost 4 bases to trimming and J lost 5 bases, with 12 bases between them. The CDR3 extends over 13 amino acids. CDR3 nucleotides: TGTGCCAGCTCACTGGGGGCGAACGACGAGCAGTACTTC. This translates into CASSLGANDEQYF.

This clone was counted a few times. CDR3 nucleotides: TGTGCCAGCAGCACAGGGGAAGGTATTTCACCCCTCCACTTT. Translation gives CASSTGEGISPLHF. V and J are TRBV5-4 and TRBJ1-6; 7 bases line up with TRBD1. Germline CDR1 and CDR2: SGHNT and YYREEE (reference sequence). The CDR3 spans 14 residues. The V and J ends lost 4 bases and 9 bases, in that order; junction bases with no gene match: 7. The variable domain in full, completed from reference TRBV5-4 and TRBJ1-6, reads ETGVTQSPTHLIKTRGQQVTLRCSSQSGHNTVSWYQQALGQGPQFIFQYYREEENGRGNFPPRFSGLQFPNYSSELNVNALELDDSALYLCASSTGEGISPLHFGNGTRLTVT.

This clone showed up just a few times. CDR3 region: CASSTHLGAGDSPLHF. CDR3 DNA: TGTGCCAGCAGCACTCATCTAGGAGCAGGGGATTCACCCCTCCACTTT. The chain has TRBV7-8 and TRBJ1-6; D may be TRBD1 (6 bases). Germline CDR1 reads SGHVS; CDR2 reads FQNEAQ. V lost 5 bases, J lost 8 bases, and 19 bases lay in between. The CDR3 spans 16 residues.

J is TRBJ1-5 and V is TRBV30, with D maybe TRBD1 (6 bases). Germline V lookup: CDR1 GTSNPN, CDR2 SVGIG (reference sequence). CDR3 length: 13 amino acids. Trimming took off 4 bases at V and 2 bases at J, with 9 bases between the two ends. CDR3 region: CAWNGGGNQPQHF. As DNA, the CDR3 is TGTGCCTGGAATGGGGGCGGCAATCAGCCCCAGCATTTT.

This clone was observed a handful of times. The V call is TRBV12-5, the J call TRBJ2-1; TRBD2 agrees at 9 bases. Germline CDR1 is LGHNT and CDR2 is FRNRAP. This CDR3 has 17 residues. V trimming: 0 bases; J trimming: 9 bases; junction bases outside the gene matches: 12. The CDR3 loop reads CASGLVEGLAPLSEQFF. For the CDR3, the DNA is TGTGCTAGTGGTTTGGTAGAGGGACTAGCTCCCCTTAGTGAGCAGTTCTTC.

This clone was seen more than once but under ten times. The CDR3 DNA reads TGTGCCAGCAGCTTGGTTGTAGCGGGGGGAACAGATACGCAGTATTTT. This sequence encodes CASSLVVAGGTDTQYF. The chain has TRBV5-4 and TRBJ2-3, with 10 bases matching TRBD2. V gave up 0 bases and J gave up 3 bases; unmatched junction bases: 4. In germline, CDR1 is SGHNT, CDR2 YYREEE (reference sequence). The CDR3 covers 16 residues.

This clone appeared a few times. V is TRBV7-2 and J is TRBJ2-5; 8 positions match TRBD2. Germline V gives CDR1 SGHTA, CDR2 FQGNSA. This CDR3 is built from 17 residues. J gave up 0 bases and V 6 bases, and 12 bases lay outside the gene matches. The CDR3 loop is CASRSPPGTSYQETQYF. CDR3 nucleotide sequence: TGTGCCAGCAGATCCCCCCCCGGGACTAGTTACCAAGAGACCCAGTACTTC.

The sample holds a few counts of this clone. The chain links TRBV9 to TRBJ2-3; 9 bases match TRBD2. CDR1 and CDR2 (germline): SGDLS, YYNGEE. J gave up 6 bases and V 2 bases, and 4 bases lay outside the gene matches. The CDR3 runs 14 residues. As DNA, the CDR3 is TGTGCCAGCAGCGTCCTAGCGGGGAAGGATACGCAGTATTTT. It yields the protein CASSVLAGKDTQYF.

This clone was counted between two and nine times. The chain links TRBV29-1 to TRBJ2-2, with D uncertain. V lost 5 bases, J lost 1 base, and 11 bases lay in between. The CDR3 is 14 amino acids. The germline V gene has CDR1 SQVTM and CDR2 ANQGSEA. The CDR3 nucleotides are TGCAGCGTTCTAGTCTCAAGGAACACCGGGGAGCTGTTTTTT. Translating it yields CSVLVSRNTGELFF.

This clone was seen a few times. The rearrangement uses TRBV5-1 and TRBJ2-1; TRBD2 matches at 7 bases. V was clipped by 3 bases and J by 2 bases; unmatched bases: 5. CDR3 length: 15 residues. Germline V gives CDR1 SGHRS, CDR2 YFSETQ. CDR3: CASSYSGNPYNEQFF. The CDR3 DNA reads TGCGCCAGCAGCTACAGCGGGAATCCCTACAATGAGCAGTTCTTC.

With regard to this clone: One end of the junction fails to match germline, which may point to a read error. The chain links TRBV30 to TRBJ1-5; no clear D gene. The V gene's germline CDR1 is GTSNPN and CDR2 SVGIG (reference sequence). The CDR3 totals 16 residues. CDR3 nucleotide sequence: TGTGCCTGGAGTGAAGGAGGGAGGTGGCCCCATCAGCCCCAACATTTT. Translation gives CAWSEGGRWPHQPQHF. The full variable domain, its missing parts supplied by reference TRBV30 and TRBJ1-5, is SQTIHQWPATLVQPVGSPLSLECTVEGTSNPNLYWYRQAAGRGLQLLFYSVGIGQISSEVPQNLSASRPQDRQFILSSKKLLLSDSGFYLCAWSEGGRWPHQPQHFGDGTRLSIL.

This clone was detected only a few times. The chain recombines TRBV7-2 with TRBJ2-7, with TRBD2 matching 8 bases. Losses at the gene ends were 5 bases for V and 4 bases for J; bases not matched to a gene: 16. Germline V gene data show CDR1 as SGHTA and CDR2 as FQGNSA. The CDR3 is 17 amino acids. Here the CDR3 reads CASSGVFGGRTRYEQYF. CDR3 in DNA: TGTGCCAGCAGCGGCGTGTTCGGCGGGAGGACAAGATACGAGCAGTACTTC.

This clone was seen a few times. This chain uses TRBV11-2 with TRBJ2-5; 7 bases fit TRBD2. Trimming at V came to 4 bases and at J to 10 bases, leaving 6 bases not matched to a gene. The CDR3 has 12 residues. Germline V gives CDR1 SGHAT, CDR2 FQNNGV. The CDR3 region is CASSWGGVDQYF. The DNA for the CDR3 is TGTGCCAGCAGCTGGGGAGGGGTGGACCAGTACTTC.

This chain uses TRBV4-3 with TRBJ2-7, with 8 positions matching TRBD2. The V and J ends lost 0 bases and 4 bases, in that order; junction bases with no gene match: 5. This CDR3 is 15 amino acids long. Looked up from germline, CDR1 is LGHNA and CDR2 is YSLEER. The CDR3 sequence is CASSQDISGAYEQYF. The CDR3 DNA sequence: TGCGCCAGCAGCCAAGATATTAGCGGGGCGTACGAGCAGTACTTC.

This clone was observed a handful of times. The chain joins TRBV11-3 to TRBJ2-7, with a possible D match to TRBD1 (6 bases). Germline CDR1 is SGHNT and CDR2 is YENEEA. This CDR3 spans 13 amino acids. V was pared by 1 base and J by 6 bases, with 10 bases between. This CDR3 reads CASSLVLGAEQYF. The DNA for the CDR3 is TGTGCCAGCAGCTTAGTGTTGGGGGCCGAGCAGTACTTC.

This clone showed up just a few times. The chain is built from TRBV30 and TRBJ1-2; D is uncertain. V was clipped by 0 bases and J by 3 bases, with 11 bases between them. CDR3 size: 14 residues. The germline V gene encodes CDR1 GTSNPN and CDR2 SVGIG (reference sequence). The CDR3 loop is CAWSVGRLDYGYTF. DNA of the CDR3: TGTGCCTGGAGTGTAGGCAGGCTCGACTATGGCTACACCTTC.

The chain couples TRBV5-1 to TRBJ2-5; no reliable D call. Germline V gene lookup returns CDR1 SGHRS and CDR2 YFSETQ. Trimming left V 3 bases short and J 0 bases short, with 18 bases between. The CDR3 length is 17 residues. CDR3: CASSSTTLTIYQETQYF. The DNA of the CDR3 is TGCGCCAGCAGCTCTACGACTCTCACCATATACCAAGAGACCCAGTACTTC.

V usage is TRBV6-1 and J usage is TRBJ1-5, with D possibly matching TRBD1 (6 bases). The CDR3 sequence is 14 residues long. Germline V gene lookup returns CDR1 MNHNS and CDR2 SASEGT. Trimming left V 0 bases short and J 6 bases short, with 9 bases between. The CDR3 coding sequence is TGTGCCAGCAGTGAAGCGCACAGGGCTCAGCCCCAGCATTTT. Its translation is CASSEAHRAQPQHF.

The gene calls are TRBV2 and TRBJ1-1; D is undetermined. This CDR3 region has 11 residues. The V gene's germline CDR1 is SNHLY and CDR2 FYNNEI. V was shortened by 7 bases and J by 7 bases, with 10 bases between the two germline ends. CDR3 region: CASTRNREAFF. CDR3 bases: TGTGCCAGCACCAGAAACCGTGAAGCTTTCTTT.

In nucleotides, the CDR3 is TGTGCCAGCAGCGCCAGAAAGACAGGGGAGAACACTGAAGCTTTCTTT. It codes for CASSARKTGENTEAFF. The chain links TRBV7-9 to TRBJ1-1; 8 nucleotides align to TRBD1. Losses at the gene ends were 5 bases for V and 1 base for J; bases not matched to a gene: 9. The CDR3 runs to 16 residues. Looked up from germline, CDR1 is SEHNR and CDR2 is FQNEAQ (reference sequence). The full variable domain, rest sourced from reference TRBV7-9 and TRBJ1-1, is DTGVSQNPRHKITKRGQNVTFRCDPISEHNRLYWYRQTLGQGPEFLTYFQNEAQLEKSRLLSDRFSAERPKGSFSTLEIQRTEQGDSAMYLCASSARKTGENTEAFFGQGTRLTVV.

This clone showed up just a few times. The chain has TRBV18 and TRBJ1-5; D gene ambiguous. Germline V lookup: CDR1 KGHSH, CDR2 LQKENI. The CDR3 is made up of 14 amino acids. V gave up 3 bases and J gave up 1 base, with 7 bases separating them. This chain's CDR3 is CASSPAQSNQPQHF. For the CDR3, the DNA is TGTGCCAGCTCACCCGCACAGAGCAATCAGCCCCAGCATTTT.

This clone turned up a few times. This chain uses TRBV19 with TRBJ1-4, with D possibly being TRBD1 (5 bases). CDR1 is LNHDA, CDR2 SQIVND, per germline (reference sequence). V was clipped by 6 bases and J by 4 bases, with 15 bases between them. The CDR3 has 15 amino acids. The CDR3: CASSPTGGVNEKLFF. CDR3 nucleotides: TGTGCCAGTAGCCCCACCGGGGGAGTTAATGAAAAACTGTTTTTT.